This is a list of T cell receptor beta chains from one sample in a study of a mutant IDH1 vaccine in newly diagnosed glioma. These receptors lack a known antigen. The repertoire was sequenced with immunoSEQ multiplex PCR; TCRdb's copy has only in-frame clones and lacks some. The sample lists tens of thousands of clones; about 90% were seen once. Sequenced here: PBMCs, sampled from a glioma patient whose treatment included an IDH1 peptide vaccine. These receptors all come from a woman in her thirties or forties with glioma. The CDR3 runs from the conserved cysteine through the conserved F or W. D genes are given only for firm matches. Not every row has a clone size; where given, it reads once, few, many or a size class.

v_call: TRBV11-2
d_call: -
clone_size: -
j_call: TRBJ1-2
cdr3_aa: CASSLVRGLSGYTF
cdr3_nt: TGTGCCAGCAGCTTAGTGCGGGGGTTGAGCGGCTACACCTTC

v_call: TRBV5-1
d_call: -
clone_size: -
j_call: TRBJ1-1
cdr3_aa: CASGEQNTEAFF
cdr3_nt: TGCGCCAGCGGGGAACAGAACACTGAAGCTTTCTTT

v_call: TRBV30
d_call: -
clone_size: -
j_call: TRBJ1-1
cdr3_aa: CAFRQFREAFF
cdr3_nt: TGTGCCTTTCGCCAATTCCGTGAAGCTTTCTTT

v_call: TRBV2
d_call: TRBD1
clone_size: -
j_call: TRBJ1-1
cdr3_aa: CASSDGMREGGGREAFF
cdr3_nt: TGTGCCAGCAGTGATGGTATGAGGGAAGGGGGCGGACGGGAAGCTTTCTTT

v_call: TRBV18
d_call: TRBD1
clone_size: few
j_call: TRBJ1-2
cdr3_aa: CASSPGTGGPTANYGYTF
cdr3_nt: TGTGCCAGCTCACCAGGGACAGGGGGCCCAACCGCTAACTATGGCTACACCTTC

v_call: TRBV9
d_call: -
clone_size: -
j_call: TRBJ1-3
cdr3_aa: CASSVGGDSGNTIYF
cdr3_nt: TGTGCCAGCAGCGTAGGCGGAGACTCTGGAAACACCATATATTTT

v_call: TRBV10-3
d_call: TRBD1
clone_size: few
j_call: TRBJ1-5
cdr3_aa: CATTGEGNQPQHF
cdr3_nt: TGTGCCACGACAGGGGAGGGCAATCAGCCCCAGCATTTT

v_call: TRBV2
d_call: TRBD1
clone_size: -
j_call: TRBJ2-7
cdr3_aa: CASNRQGAAYEQYF
cdr3_nt: TGTGCCAGCAATCGACAGGGGGCGGCCTACGAGCAGTACTTC

v_call: TRBV2
d_call: -
clone_size: -
j_call: TRBJ2-4
cdr3_aa: CASIERGTKNIQYF
cdr3_nt: TGTGCCAGCATCGAGAGGGGAACAAAAAACATTCAGTACTTC

v_call: TRBV10-3
d_call: TRBD1
clone_size: -
j_call: TRBJ1-1
cdr3_aa: CAISPGQGGNTEAFF
cdr3_nt: TGTGCCATCAGTCCGGGACAGGGGGGTAACACTGAAGCTTTCTTT

v_call: TRBV2
d_call: -
clone_size: -
j_call: TRBJ1-1
cdr3_aa: CASSEAGEDTEAFF
cdr3_nt: TGTGCCAGCAGTGAGGCAGGGGAGGACACTGAAGCTTTCTTT

v_call: TRBV7-2
d_call: TRBD2
clone_size: once
j_call: TRBJ2-7
cdr3_aa: CASSPGLAGGYEQYF
cdr3_nt: TGTGCCAGCAGCCCCGGTTTAGCGGGGGGTTACGAGCAGTACTTC

v_call: TRBV20-1
d_call: -
clone_size: -
j_call: TRBJ2-3
cdr3_aa: CSASYGDTQYF
cdr3_nt: TGCAGTGCTAGTTATGGAGATACGCAGTATTTT

v_call: TRBV6-1
d_call: -
clone_size: -
j_call: TRBJ1-1
cdr3_aa: CASSAGGTYTEAFF
cdr3_nt: TGTGCCAGCAGTGCGGGGGGTACCTACACTGAAGCTTTCTTT

v_call: TRBV4-1
d_call: -
clone_size: once
j_call: TRBJ1-5
cdr3_aa: CASSQVPRVRGSHQPQHF
cdr3_nt: TGCGCCAGCAGCCAAGTCCCCCGCGTGCGGGGGAGTCATCAGCCCCAGCATTTT

v_call: TRBV5-1
d_call: TRBD1
clone_size: -
j_call: TRBJ1-2
cdr3_aa: CASSLEPGGYGYGYTF
cdr3_nt: TGCGCCAGCAGCTTGGAGCCAGGGGGCTATGGATATGGCTACACCTTC

v_call: TRBV29-1
d_call: TRBD1
clone_size: -
j_call: TRBJ2-5
cdr3_aa: CSVKRSRGSFFGETQYF
cdr3_nt: TGCAGCGTCAAGAGGTCCAGGGGGTCCTTTTTCGGGGAGACCCAGTACTTC

v_call: TRBV10-3
d_call: -
clone_size: once
j_call: TRBJ2-1
cdr3_aa: CAILRGNGEQFF
cdr3_nt: TGTGCCATCCTCAGAGGAAATGGTGAGCAGTTCTTC

v_call: TRBV7-9
d_call: TRBD1
clone_size: -
j_call: TRBJ2-6
cdr3_aa: CASSLATLTGRGANVLTF
cdr3_nt: TGTGCCAGCAGCTTAGCCACCCTGACAGGGCGGGGGGCCAACGTCCTGACTTTC

v_call: TRBV4-3
d_call: -
clone_size: -
j_call: TRBJ1-6
cdr3_aa: CASSQTMEGSPLHF
cdr3_nt: TGCGCCAGCAGCCAGACGATGGAAGGTTCACCCCTCCACTTT

v_call: TRBV2
d_call: -
clone_size: -
j_call: TRBJ1-4
cdr3_aa: CASSEDERKLFF
cdr3_nt: TGTGCCAGCAGTGAAGATGAAAGAAAACTGTTTTTT

v_call: TRBV6-5
d_call: -
clone_size: -
j_call: TRBJ1-5
cdr3_aa: CASSSESWGLDQPQHF
cdr3_nt: TGTGCCAGCAGTTCGGAATCCTGGGGTTTGGATCAGCCCCAGCATTTT

v_call: TRBV2
d_call: -
clone_size: few
j_call: TRBJ1-2
cdr3_aa: CASSTFRGRNGYTF
cdr3_nt: TGTGCCAGCAGTACTTTCAGGGGAAGAAATGGCTACACCTTC

v_call: TRBV20-1
d_call: -
clone_size: -
j_call: TRBJ1-1
cdr3_aa: CSGIMNTEAFF
cdr3_nt: TGCAGCGGAATCATGAACACTGAAGCTTTCTTT

v_call: TRBV10-1
d_call: -
clone_size: -
j_call: TRBJ2-2
cdr3_aa: CASSEARDTGELFF
cdr3_nt: TGCGCCAGCAGTGAGGCTAGGGACACCGGGGAGCTGTTTTTT

v_call: TRBV5-1
d_call: -
clone_size: -
j_call: TRBJ1-1
cdr3_aa: CASSRTEQPFTEAFF
cdr3_nt: TGCGCCAGCAGCCGGACGGAACAGCCGTTTACTGAAGCTTTCTTT

v_call: TRBV7-2
d_call: -
clone_size: once
j_call: TRBJ1-2
cdr3_aa: CASSFGVNYGYTF
cdr3_nt: TGTGCCAGCAGCTTTGGGGTTAACTATGGCTACACCTTC

v_call: TRBV7-2
d_call: -
clone_size: -
j_call: TRBJ1-5
cdr3_aa: CASSPFQLGNNQPQHF
cdr3_nt: TGTGCCAGCAGCCCCTTCCAATTGGGGAACAATCAGCCCCAGCATTTT

v_call: TRBV10-3
d_call: -
clone_size: few
j_call: TRBJ1-5
cdr3_aa: CAISDGRAPNQPQHF
cdr3_nt: TGTGCCATCAGTGATGGCAGGGCCCCCAATCAGCCCCAGCATTTT

v_call: TRBV6-1
d_call: -
clone_size: once
j_call: TRBJ2-4
cdr3_aa: CASNLRGAAGIQYF
cdr3_nt: TGTGCCAGCAACCTCAGGGGCGCCGCGGGGATTCAGTACTTC

v_call: TRBV28
d_call: -
clone_size: -
j_call: TRBJ1-5
cdr3_aa: CASYTGNSNQPQHF
cdr3_nt: TGTGCCAGTTATACAGGGAATAGCAATCAGCCCCAGCATTTT

v_call: TRBV6-5
d_call: -
clone_size: -
j_call: TRBJ2-5
cdr3_aa: CASSYSWQPGETQYF
cdr3_nt: TGTGCCAGCAGTTACTCGTGGCAACCCGGAGAGACCCAGTACTTC

v_call: TRBV7-9
d_call: -
clone_size: -
j_call: TRBJ1-2
cdr3_aa: CASSPQGGGYTF
cdr3_nt: TGTGCCAGCAGCCCACAGGGAGGAGGCTACACCTTC

v_call: TRBV29-1
d_call: TRBD2
clone_size: -
j_call: TRBJ2-7
cdr3_aa: CSVRTSGHYEQYF
cdr3_nt: TGCAGCGTCCGGACTAGCGGGCATTACGAGCAGTACTTC

v_call: TRBV30
d_call: -
clone_size: -
j_call: TRBJ2-4
cdr3_aa: CAWRDSLAKNIQYF
cdr3_nt: TGTGCCTGGAGGGACAGCCTAGCCAAAAACATTCAGTACTTC

v_call: TRBV29-1
d_call: -
clone_size: -
j_call: TRBJ2-7
cdr3_aa: CSVGTSKYEQYF
cdr3_nt: TGCAGCGTTGGTACTAGCAAGTACGAGCAGTACTTC

v_call: TRBV5-4
d_call: -
clone_size: -
j_call: TRBJ2-1
cdr3_aa: CASSLGPTGPYNEQFF
cdr3_nt: TGTGCCAGCAGCTTGGGGCCTACCGGACCCTACAATGAGCAGTTCTTC

v_call: TRBV9
d_call: TRBD1
clone_size: -
j_call: TRBJ1-2
cdr3_aa: CASSPRRDRGRDGYTF
cdr3_nt: TGTGCCAGCAGCCCCCGTCGGGACAGGGGGCGTGATGGCTACACCTTC

v_call: TRBV4-3
d_call: -
clone_size: -
j_call: TRBJ2-2
cdr3_aa: CASSQDVRAGELFF
cdr3_nt: TGCGCCAGCAGCCAAGATGTCCGGGCCGGGGAGCTGTTTTTT

v_call: TRBV4-1
d_call: TRBD2
clone_size: -
j_call: TRBJ2-7
cdr3_aa: CASSQGRLADYEQYF
cdr3_nt: TGCGCCAGCAGCCAAGGACGACTAGCGGACTACGAGCAGTACTTC

v_call: TRBV6-5
d_call: TRBD2
clone_size: -
j_call: TRBJ2-5
cdr3_aa: CASSYSTSKQETQYF
cdr3_nt: TGTGCCAGCAGTTATTCGACTAGCAAGCAAGAGACCCAGTACTTC

v_call: TRBV2
d_call: TRBD2
clone_size: -
j_call: TRBJ2-2
cdr3_aa: CASRALGGTSGINGELFF
cdr3_nt: TGTGCCAGCAGGGCTCTGGGAGGGACTAGCGGGATTAACGGGGAGCTGTTTTTT

v_call: TRBV5-1
d_call: -
clone_size: -
j_call: TRBJ1-1
cdr3_aa: CASSLSGVQNTEAFF
cdr3_nt: TGCGCCAGCAGCTTGTCGGGGGTGCAGAACACTGAAGCTTTCTTT

v_call: TRBV5-4
d_call: -
clone_size: -
j_call: TRBJ1-1
cdr3_aa: CASSISENTEAFF
cdr3_nt: TGTGCCAGCAGCATTTCTGAGAACACTGAAGCTTTCTTT

v_call: TRBV6-5
d_call: -
clone_size: -
j_call: TRBJ1-2
cdr3_aa: CASSRDSHYGYTF
cdr3_nt: TGTGCCAGCAGTCGCGACAGCCACTATGGCTACACCTTC

v_call: TRBV5-1
d_call: -
clone_size: -
j_call: TRBJ2-7
cdr3_aa: CASSFPLQGSFHEQYF
cdr3_nt: TGCGCCAGCAGTTTCCCTTTGCAGGGATCTTTCCACGAGCAGTACTTC

v_call: TRBV25-1
d_call: TRBD2
clone_size: -
j_call: TRBJ2-1
cdr3_aa: CASSEGGASGRFDEQFF
cdr3_nt: TGTGCCAGCAGTGAAGGTGGGGCTAGCGGGAGATTCGATGAGCAGTTCTTC

v_call: TRBV27
d_call: -
clone_size: -
j_call: TRBJ2-7
cdr3_aa: CASSLSSPLYEQYF
cdr3_nt: TGTGCCAGCAGTTTATCATCCCCCCTCTACGAGCAGTACTTC

v_call: TRBV13
d_call: TRBD2
clone_size: -
j_call: TRBJ2-7
cdr3_aa: CASSPRERGAGAYEQYF
cdr3_nt: TGTGCCAGCAGCCCCAGGGAGCGGGGCGCTGGAGCCTACGAGCAGTACTTC

v_call: TRBV28
d_call: -
clone_size: -
j_call: TRBJ1-2
cdr3_aa: CASSFNVGGTVGYTF
cdr3_nt: TGTGCCAGCAGTTTCAACGTCGGCGGGACCGTCGGCTACACCTTC

v_call: TRBV18
d_call: -
clone_size: -
j_call: TRBJ1-4
cdr3_aa: CASSPKNHEKLFF
cdr3_nt: TGTGCCAGCTCACCTAAGAACCATGAAAAACTGTTTTTT

v_call: TRBV4-2
d_call: TRBD1
clone_size: once
j_call: TRBJ2-7
cdr3_aa: CASSQDLFGTGKTYEQYF
cdr3_nt: TGTGCCAGCAGCCAAGATCTTTTTGGGACAGGGAAGACCTACGAGCAGTACTTC

v_call: TRBV7-2
d_call: TRBD2
clone_size: -
j_call: TRBJ2-5
cdr3_aa: CASSYLGGGETQYF
cdr3_nt: TGTGCCAGCAGCTATTTGGGCGGGGGGGAGACCCAGTACTTC

v_call: TRBV19
d_call: TRBD1
clone_size: -
j_call: TRBJ1-2
cdr3_aa: CASRDREANYGYTF
cdr3_nt: TGTGCCAGTAGAGACAGGGAGGCCAACTATGGCTACACCTTC

v_call: TRBV29-1
d_call: -
clone_size: -
j_call: TRBJ1-1
cdr3_aa: CSVARTEGTEAFF
cdr3_nt: TGCAGCGTTGCCAGGACAGAAGGAACTGAAGCTTTCTTT

v_call: TRBV29-1
d_call: TRBD1
clone_size: once
j_call: TRBJ2-1
cdr3_aa: CSVEDPGQGNEQFF
cdr3_nt: TGCAGCGTTGAAGATCCGGGACAGGGCAATGAGCAGTTCTTC

v_call: TRBV5-1
d_call: TRBD2
clone_size: -
j_call: TRBJ2-3
cdr3_aa: CASSLGVAGATDTQYF
cdr3_nt: TGCGCCAGCAGCTTGGGGGTAGCGGGGGCCACAGATACGCAGTATTTT

v_call: TRBV25-1
d_call: TRBD1
clone_size: once
j_call: TRBJ1-4
cdr3_aa: CASSGWDRYEKLFF
cdr3_nt: TGTGCCAGCAGTGGGTGGGACAGGTATGAAAAACTGTTTTTT

v_call: TRBV4-1
d_call: -
clone_size: -
j_call: TRBJ1-1
cdr3_aa: CASSQGGGKTEAFF
cdr3_nt: TGCGCCAGCAGCCAAGGGGGGGGCAAGACTGAAGCTTTCTTT

v_call: TRBV4-2
d_call: TRBD1
clone_size: -
j_call: TRBJ1-2
cdr3_aa: CASSQSRQGIYGYTF
cdr3_nt: TGTGCCAGCAGCCAAAGCCGACAGGGGATCTATGGCTACACCTTC